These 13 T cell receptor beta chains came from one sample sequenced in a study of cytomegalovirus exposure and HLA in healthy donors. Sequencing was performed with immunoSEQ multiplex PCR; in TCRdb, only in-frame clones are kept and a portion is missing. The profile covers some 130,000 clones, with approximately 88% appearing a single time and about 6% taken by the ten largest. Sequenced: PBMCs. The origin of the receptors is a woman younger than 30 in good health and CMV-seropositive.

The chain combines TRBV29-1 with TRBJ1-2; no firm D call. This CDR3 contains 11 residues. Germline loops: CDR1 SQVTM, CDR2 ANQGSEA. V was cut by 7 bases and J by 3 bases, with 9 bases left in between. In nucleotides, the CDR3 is TGCAGCGCCACCCGGGACTATGGCTACACCTTC. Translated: CSATRDYGYTF.

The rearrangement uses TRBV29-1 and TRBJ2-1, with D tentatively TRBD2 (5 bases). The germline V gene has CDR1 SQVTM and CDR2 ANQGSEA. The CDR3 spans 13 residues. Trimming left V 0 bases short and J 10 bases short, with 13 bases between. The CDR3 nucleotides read TGCAGCGTTGAAGATTCCATTAGCGCCGAGCAGTTCTTC. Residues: CSVEDSISAEQFF.

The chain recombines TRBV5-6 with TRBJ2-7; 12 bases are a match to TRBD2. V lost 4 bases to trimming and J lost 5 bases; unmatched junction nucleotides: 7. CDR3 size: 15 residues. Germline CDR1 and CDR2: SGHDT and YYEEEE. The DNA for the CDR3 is TGTGCCAGCAGCAAGATGACTAGCGGGAGAGACGAGCAGTACTTC. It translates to CASSKMTSGRDEQYF.

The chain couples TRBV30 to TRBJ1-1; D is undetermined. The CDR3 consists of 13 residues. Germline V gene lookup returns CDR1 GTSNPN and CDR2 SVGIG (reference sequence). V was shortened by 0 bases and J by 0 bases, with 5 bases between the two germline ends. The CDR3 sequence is CAWSVTMNTEAFF. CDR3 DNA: TGTGCCTGGAGTGTCACAATGAACACTGAAGCTTTCTTT.

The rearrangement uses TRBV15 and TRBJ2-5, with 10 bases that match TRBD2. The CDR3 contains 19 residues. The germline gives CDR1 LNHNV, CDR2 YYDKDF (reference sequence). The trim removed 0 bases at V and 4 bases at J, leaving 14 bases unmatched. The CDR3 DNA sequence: TGTGCCACCAGCAGAGATTTCGAGCGGGGGGGGATAGATCGAGAGACCCAGTACTTC. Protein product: CATSRDFERGGIDRETQYF.

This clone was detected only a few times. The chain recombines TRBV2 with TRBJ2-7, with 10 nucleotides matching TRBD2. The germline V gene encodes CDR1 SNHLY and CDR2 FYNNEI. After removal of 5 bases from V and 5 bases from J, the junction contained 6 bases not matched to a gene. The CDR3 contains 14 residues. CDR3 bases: TGTGCCAGCAGTCGAGCGGGGGGGATCGACGAGCAGTACTTC. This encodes CASSRAGGIDEQYF. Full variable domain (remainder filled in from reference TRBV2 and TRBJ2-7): EPEVTQTPSHQVTQMGQEVILRCVPISNHLYFYWYRQILGQKVEFLVSFYNNEISEKSEIFDDQFSVERPDGSNFTLKIRSTKLEDSAMYFCASSRAGGIDEQYFGPGTRLTVT.

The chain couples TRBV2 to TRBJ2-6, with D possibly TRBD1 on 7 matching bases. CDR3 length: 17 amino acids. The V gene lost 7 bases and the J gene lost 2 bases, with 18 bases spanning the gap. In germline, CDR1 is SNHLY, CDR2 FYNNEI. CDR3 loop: CASTEMAGGTGANVLTF. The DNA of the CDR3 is TGTGCCAGCACTGAGATGGCAGGGGGGACTGGGGCCAACGTCCTGACTTTC.

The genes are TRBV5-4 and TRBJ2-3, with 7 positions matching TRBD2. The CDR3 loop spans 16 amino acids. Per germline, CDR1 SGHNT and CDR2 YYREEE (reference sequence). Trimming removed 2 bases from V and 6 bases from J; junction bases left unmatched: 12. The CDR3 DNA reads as TGTGCCAGCAGCTTTAGGGATGGCGCGGGGGTTGATACGCAGTATTTT. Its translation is CASSFRDGAGVDTQYF.

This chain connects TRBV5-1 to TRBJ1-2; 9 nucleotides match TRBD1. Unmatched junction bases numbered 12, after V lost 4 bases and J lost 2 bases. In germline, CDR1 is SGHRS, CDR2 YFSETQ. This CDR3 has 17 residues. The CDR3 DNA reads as TGCGCCAGCAGCGGACAGGGGTTCCCACGAGACAACTATGGCTACACCTTC. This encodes CASSGQGFPRDNYGYTF.

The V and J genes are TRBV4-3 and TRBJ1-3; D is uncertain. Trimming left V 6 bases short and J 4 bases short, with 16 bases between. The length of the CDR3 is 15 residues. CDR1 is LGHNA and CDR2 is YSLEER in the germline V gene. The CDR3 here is CASSRGITGGNTIYF. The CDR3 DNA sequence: TGCGCCAGCAGTCGGGGTATAACGGGGGGAAACACCATATATTTT.

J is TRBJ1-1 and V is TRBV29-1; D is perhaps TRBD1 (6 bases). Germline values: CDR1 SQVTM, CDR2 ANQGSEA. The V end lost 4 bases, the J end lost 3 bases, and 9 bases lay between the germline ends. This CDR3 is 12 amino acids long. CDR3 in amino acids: CSVVRGHTEAFF. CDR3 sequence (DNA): TGCAGCGTTGTCAGGGGCCACACTGAAGCTTTCTTT.

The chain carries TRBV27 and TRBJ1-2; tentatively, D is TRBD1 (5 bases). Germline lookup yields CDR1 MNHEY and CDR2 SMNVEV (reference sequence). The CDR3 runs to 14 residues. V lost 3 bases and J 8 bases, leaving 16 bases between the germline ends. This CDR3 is CASSLSLGVGGYTF. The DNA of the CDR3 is TGTGCCAGCAGTTTGTCTTTAGGGGTCGGGGGCTACACCTTC.

The CDR3 DNA reads as TGCGCCAGCAGCCAAGGAGGGCAGTTCCGTGAAGCTTTCTTT. Residues: CASSQGGQFREAFF. The V and J genes are TRBV4-1 and TRBJ1-1; D is undetermined. The CDR3 contains 14 residues. The V gene lost 1 base and the J gene lost 7 bases, with 13 bases spanning the gap. Per the germline V gene, CDR1 is MGHRA and CDR2 is YSYEKL.